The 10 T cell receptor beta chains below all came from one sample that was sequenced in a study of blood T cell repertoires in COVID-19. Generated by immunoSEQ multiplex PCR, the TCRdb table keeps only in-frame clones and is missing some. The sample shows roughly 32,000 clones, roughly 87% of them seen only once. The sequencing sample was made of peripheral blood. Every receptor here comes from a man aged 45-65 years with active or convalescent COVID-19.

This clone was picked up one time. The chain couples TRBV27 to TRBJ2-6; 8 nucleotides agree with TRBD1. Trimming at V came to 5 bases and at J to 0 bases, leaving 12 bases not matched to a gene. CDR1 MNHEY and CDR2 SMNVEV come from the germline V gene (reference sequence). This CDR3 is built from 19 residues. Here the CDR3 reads CASSTPTGETFSGANVLTF. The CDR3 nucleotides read TGTGCCAGCAGTACTCCGACAGGGGAGACTTTCTCTGGGGCCAACGTCCTGACTTTC.

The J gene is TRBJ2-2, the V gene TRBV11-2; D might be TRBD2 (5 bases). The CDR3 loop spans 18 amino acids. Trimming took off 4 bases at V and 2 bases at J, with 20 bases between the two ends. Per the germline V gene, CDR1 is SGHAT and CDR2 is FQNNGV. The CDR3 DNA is TGTGCCAGCAGCTCGAGGCCACCTAGCCCATCCAACACCGGGGAGCTGTTTTTT. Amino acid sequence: CASSSRPPSPSNTGELFF.

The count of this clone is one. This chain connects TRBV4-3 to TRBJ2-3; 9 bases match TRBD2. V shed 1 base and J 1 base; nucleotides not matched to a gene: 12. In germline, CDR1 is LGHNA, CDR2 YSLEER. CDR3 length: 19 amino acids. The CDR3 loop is CASSQAGIAGDSGTDTQYF. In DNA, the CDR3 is TGCGCCAGCAGCCAAGCGGGAATAGCGGGAGATTCAGGCACAGATACGCAGTATTTT.

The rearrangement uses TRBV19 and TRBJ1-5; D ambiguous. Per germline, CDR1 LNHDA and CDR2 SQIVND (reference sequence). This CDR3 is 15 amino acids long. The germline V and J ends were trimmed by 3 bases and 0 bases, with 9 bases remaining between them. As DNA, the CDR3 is TGTGCCAGTAGTATCTTCTCAGGTAGCAATCAGCCCCAGCATTTT. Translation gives CASSIFSGSNQPQHF.

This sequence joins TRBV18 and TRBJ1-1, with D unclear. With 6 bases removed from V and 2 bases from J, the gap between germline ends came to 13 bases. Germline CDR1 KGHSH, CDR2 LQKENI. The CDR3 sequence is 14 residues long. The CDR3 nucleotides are TGTGCCAGCTCCGGACTGAACTTCAACACTGAAGCTTTCTTT. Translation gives CASSGLNFNTEAFF.

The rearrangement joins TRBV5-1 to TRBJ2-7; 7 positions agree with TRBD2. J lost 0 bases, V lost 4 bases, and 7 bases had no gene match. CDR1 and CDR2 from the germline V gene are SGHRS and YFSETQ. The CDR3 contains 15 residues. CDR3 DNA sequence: TGCGCCAGCAGCAGGGAGCCTAGCGGCTCCTACGAGCAGTACTTC. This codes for CASSREPSGSYEQYF.

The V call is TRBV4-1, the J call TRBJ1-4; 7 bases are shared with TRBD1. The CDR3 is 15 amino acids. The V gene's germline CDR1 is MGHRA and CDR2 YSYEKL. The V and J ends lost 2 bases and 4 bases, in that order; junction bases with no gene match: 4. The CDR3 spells CASSQQGQVNEKLFF. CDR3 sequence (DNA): TGCGCCAGCAGCCAACAAGGACAGGTTAATGAAAAACTGTTTTTT.

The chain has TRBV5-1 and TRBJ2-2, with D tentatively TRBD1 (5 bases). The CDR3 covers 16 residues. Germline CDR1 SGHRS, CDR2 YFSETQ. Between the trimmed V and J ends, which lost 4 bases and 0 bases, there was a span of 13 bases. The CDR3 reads CASSVDSRANTGELFF. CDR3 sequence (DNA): TGCGCCAGCAGCGTCGACAGCCGCGCGAACACCGGGGAGCTGTTTTTT.

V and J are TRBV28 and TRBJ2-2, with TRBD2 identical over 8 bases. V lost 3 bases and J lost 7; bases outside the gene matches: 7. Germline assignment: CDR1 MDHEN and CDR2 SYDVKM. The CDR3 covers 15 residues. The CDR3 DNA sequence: TGTGCCAGCAGTTTTATAGCGGGAAAAATCGGGGAGCTGTTTTTT. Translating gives CASSFIAGKIGELFF.

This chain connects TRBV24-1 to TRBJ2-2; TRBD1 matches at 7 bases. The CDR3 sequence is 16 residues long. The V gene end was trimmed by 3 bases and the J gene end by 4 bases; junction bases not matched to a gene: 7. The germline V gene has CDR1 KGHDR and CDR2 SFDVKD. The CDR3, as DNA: TGTGCCACCAGTGATCCCGGGACAGCCCTCACCGGGGAGCTGTTTTTT. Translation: CATSDPGTALTGELFF.